A single sample is the source of the 27 T cell receptor beta chains below, sequenced in a study of shared T cell receptors in the human thymus. Repertoires were generated with immunoSEQ multiplex PCR, while TCRdb's copy carries only in-frame clones and drops some. Counted here are 550,000 to 800,000 clones, around 85% occurring once; the ten biggest clones make up roughly 0.01%. The sample was also reused in another study, on human thymus T cells.

The sample consisted of thymocytes. The receptors derive from a girl under three years old with a congenital heart defect.

The gene calls are TRBV5-4 and TRBJ1-1, with 7 positions matching TRBD1. Per germline, CDR1 SGHNT and CDR2 YYREEE (reference sequence). CDR3 length: 15 amino acids. After removal of 0 bases from V and 5 bases from J, the junction contained 7 bases not matched to a gene. The CDR3 region is CASSLVRQGLTEAFF. As DNA, the CDR3 is TGTGCCAGCAGCTTGGTAAGACAGGGTTTAACTGAAGCTTTCTTT.

This chain connects TRBV18 to TRBJ1-1, with D perhaps TRBD1 (5 bases). This CDR3 is 16 amino acids long. Trimming stripped 5 bases from V and 4 bases from J, with 20 bases between. CDR1 is KGHSH, CDR2 LQKENI, per germline. CDR3 sequence reads: CASSASQGGGSTEAFF. As DNA, the CDR3 is TGTGCCAGCTCAGCTAGTCAGGGTGGAGGGAGCACTGAAGCTTTCTTT.

The chain has TRBV10-2 and TRBJ1-6; weak D call: TRBD1 (5 bases). Trimming removed 7 bases from V and 7 bases from J, with 17 bases in between. Looked up from germline, CDR1 is WSHSY and CDR2 is SAAADI. The CDR3 contains 15 residues. The CDR3 region is CASTTGQGRNSPLHF. The CDR3 bases are TGCGCCAGCACTACCGGGCAGGGAAGAAATTCACCCCTCCACTTT.

The chain combines TRBV6-5 with TRBJ1-2; D possibly corresponds to TRBD1 (6 bases). With 10 bases removed from V and 4 bases from J, the gap between germline ends came to 22 bases. Germline CDR1 is MNHEY and CDR2 is SVGAGI. The CDR3 sequence is 15 residues long. CDR3: CATENGTRLSYGYTF. The DNA of the CDR3 is TGTGCCACCGAGAATGGGACACGTCTCTCCTATGGCTACACCTTC.

The rearrangement uses TRBV2 and TRBJ2-7; the match to TRBD2 covers 11 bases. The V gene's germline CDR1 is SNHLY and CDR2 FYNNEI. This CDR3 comprises 13 residues. Trimming took 10 bases from V and 0 from J; bases not matched to a gene: 2. The CDR3: CATGLADSYEQYF. Written as DNA, the CDR3 is TGTGCCACGGGACTAGCGGACTCCTACGAGCAGTACTTC.

The chain has TRBV4-3 and TRBJ2-1; possibly TRBD2 for D (7 bases). Per germline, CDR1 LGHNA and CDR2 YSLEER. CDR3 size: 18 residues. Trimming removed 4 bases at V and 1 base at J, with 20 bases between. The CDR3: CASSPALRGGPSYNEQFF. CDR3 nucleotide sequence: TGCGCCAGCAGCCCCGCCCTAAGGGGGGGCCCATCCTACAATGAGCAGTTCTTC.

The chain combines TRBV28 with TRBJ2-7, with D possibly TRBD2 on 6 matching bases. V was cut by 4 bases and J by 0 bases, with 16 bases left in between. CDR1 is MDHEN, CDR2 SYDVKM, per germline. The CDR3 covers 16 residues. CDR3 residues: CASSSSGGNPSYEQYF. Here the CDR3 DNA reads TGTGCCAGCAGTTCCAGTGGGGGGAACCCCTCCTACGAGCAGTACTTC.

CDR3 in amino acids: CASSVEGTHYEQYF. CDR3 sequence (DNA): TGTGCCAGCAGCGTAGAAGGGACACACTACGAGCAGTACTTC. The chain recombines TRBV9 with TRBJ2-7; TRBD1 might be the D (6 bases). Trimming pared 0 bases from V and 3 bases from J, leaving 10 bases between. In germline, CDR1 is SGDLS, CDR2 YYNGEE. The CDR3 runs to 14 residues.

This sequence joins TRBV4-3 and TRBJ1-3, with a weak D call TRBD1 (6 bases). CDR3 length: 17 residues. The germline gives CDR1 LGHNA, CDR2 YSLEER. V was cut by 0 bases and J by 5 bases, with 17 bases left in between. In DNA form, the CDR3 reads TGCGCCAGCAGCCAAGATAATTTTTGGCAGGGGAGAAACACCATATATTTT. This encodes CASSQDNFWQGRNTIYF.

The rearrangement joins TRBV4-1 to TRBJ2-1; 8 bases fit TRBD1. The CDR3 extends over 15 amino acids. Trimming at V came to 0 bases and at J to 6 bases, leaving 4 bases not matched to a gene. Germline values: CDR1 MGHRA, CDR2 YSYEKL. CDR3 amino acids: CASSQDRGLINEQFF. CDR3 coding DNA: TGCGCCAGCAGCCAAGACAGGGGGCTAATCAATGAGCAGTTCTTC.

The V call is TRBV28, the J call TRBJ2-7; 8 bases line up with TRBD1. This CDR3 has 19 amino acids. J lost 5 bases, V lost 2 bases, and 20 bases had no gene match. CDR1 is MDHEN, CDR2 SYDVKM, per germline. The chain's CDR3 is CASSLLRTGTGGLLDEQYF. The CDR3 DNA sequence: TGTGCCAGCAGTTTACTGAGGACCGGGACAGGAGGCCTTTTAGACGAGCAGTACTTC.

The chain couples TRBV10-3 to TRBJ1-1; 8 bases match TRBD1. Losses at the gene ends were 6 bases for V and 0 bases for J; bases not matched to a gene: 18. This CDR3 region has 19 residues. In germline, CDR1 is ENHRY, CDR2 SYGVKD. CDR3 DNA sequence: TGTGCCATCAGCCGGGACAGGAGTTCGTGGAAAAATATGAACACTGAAGCTTTCTTT. Translating it yields CAISRDRSSWKNMNTEAFF.

This chain joins TRBV23-1 and TRBJ2-7; possibly TRBD1 for D (5 bases). TRBV23-1 is recorded as an ORF, its role being uncertain. This CDR3 is built from 18 residues. Between the trimmed V and J ends, which lost 2 bases and 0 bases, there was a span of 20 bases. This chain's CDR3 is CASSQTRFTGLGSYEQYF. The CDR3 coding sequence is TGCGCCAGCAGTCAAACCCGGTTTACAGGCTTGGGCTCCTACGAGCAGTACTTC.

This clone was observed a single time. The chain employs TRBV5-1 and TRBJ1-4; D remains unclear. From germline, CDR1 is SGHRS and CDR2 YFSETQ. The CDR3 has 16 amino acids. V lost 2 bases, J lost 5 bases, and 16 bases lay in between. The CDR3 here is CASSLRSQTQNEKLFF. The CDR3 region has the DNA TGCGCCAGCAGCTTACGGTCACAGACCCAAAATGAAAAACTGTTTTTT.

This sequence joins TRBV19 and TRBJ2-2; TRBD2 matches 12 bases. CDR3 length: 18 amino acids. The germline CDR1 and CDR2 sequences are LNHDA and SQIVND (reference sequence). Trimming cost V 4 bases and J 2 bases; bases outside gene matches: 8. In DNA form, the CDR3 reads TGTGCCAGTAGTAGACTAGCGGGGGTCTCTACTAACACCGGGGAGCTGTTTTTT. It translates to CASSRLAGVSTNTGELFF.

This chain joins TRBV5-5 and TRBJ2-1, with TRBD2 identical over 8 bases. V lost 1 base, J lost 4 bases, and 4 bases stayed unmatched. The CDR3 covers 15 residues. Per the germline V gene, CDR1 is SGHKS and CDR2 is YYEKEE (reference sequence). The DNA for the CDR3 is TGTGCCAGCAGCTTGTGGCTAGCGGGTTACAATGAGCAGTTCTTC. This translates into CASSLWLAGYNEQFF.

This chain uses TRBV6-5 with TRBJ1-5; no reliable D call. V gave up 2 bases and J gave up 3 bases, with 8 bases separating them. The length of the CDR3 is 14 residues. CDR1 MNHEY and CDR2 SVGAGI come from the germline V gene. CDR3 sequence: CASSYAEDNQPQHF. CDR3 DNA sequence: TGTGCCAGCAGTTACGCAGAAGACAATCAGCCCCAGCATTTT.

The DNA of the CDR3 is TGTGCCAGCAGCTTAAGCCCCGGACAGGGTGTAGGTCGACGGTACTTC. Translating it yields CASSLSPGQGVGRRYF. The chain recombines TRBV7-2 with TRBJ2-7; TRBD1 agrees at 8 bases. Per germline, CDR1 SGHTA and CDR2 FQGNSA. Trimming cost V 2 bases and J 12 bases; bases outside gene matches: 18. CDR3 length: 16 amino acids.

This sequence joins TRBV6-6 and TRBJ2-2; possible D gene TRBD1, 6 bases. The CDR3 runs 15 residues. The germline V gene encodes CDR1 MNHNY and CDR2 SVGAGI (reference sequence). The V end lost 5 bases, the J end lost 5 bases, and 15 bases lay between the germline ends. This chain's CDR3 is CASSIITGITGELFF. The CDR3 DNA reads TGTGCCAGCAGTATTATAACAGGGATAACCGGGGAGCTGTTTTTT.

V usage is TRBV4-3 and J usage is TRBJ2-5, with a weak D call TRBD2 (5 bases). V gave up 1 base and J gave up 5 bases, with 14 bases separating them. The CDR3 totals 15 residues. From germline, CDR1 is LGHNA and CDR2 YSLEER. CDR3 amino acids: CASSQGCTTSETQYF. The CDR3 bases are TGCGCCAGCAGCCAAGGTTGTACAACTAGTGAGACCCAGTACTTC.

The V gene is TRBV5-1, the J gene TRBJ2-3, with D possibly TRBD1 on 6 matching bases. Germline V lookup: CDR1 SGHRS, CDR2 YFSETQ. The CDR3 contains 13 residues. The germline V and J ends were trimmed by 6 bases and 1 base, with 9 bases remaining between them. The CDR3 DNA reads as TGCGCCAGCAAGACAGGCCGCACAGATACGCAGTATTTT. It translates to CASKTGRTDTQYF. Using reference TRBV5-1 and TRBJ2-3 for the parts outside the CDR3, the full variable domain is KAGVTQTPRYLIKTRGQQVTLSCSPISGHRSVSWYQQTPGQGLQFLFEYFSETQRNKGNFPGRFSGRQFSNSRSEMNVSTLELGDSALYLCASKTGRTDTQYFGPGTRLTVL.

The chain links TRBV18 to TRBJ1-4; D call uncertain. Germline CDR1 KGHSH, CDR2 LQKENI. The CDR3 sequence is 19 residues long. The V gene lost 2 bases and the J gene lost 0 bases, with 19 bases spanning the gap. DNA of the CDR3: TGTGCCAGCTCACCAAAACCTGTAGTGGGCGATGCAACTAATGAAAAACTGTTTTTT. The encoded protein is CASSPKPVVGDATNEKLFF.

The chain links TRBV5-6 to TRBJ1-1; 9 bases map to TRBD1. The J segment lost 4 bases and the V segment lost 2 bases, leaving 0 bases of the junction unmatched. This CDR3 is 13 amino acids long. The V gene's germline CDR1 is SGHDT and CDR2 YYEEEE. CDR3 bases: TGTGCCAGCAGCTTACAGGGGGCCACTGAAGCTTTCTTT. Its translation is CASSLQGATEAFF.

This chain connects TRBV7-8 to TRBJ2-3; TRBD1 agrees at 7 bases. With V trimmed by 1 base and J by 0 bases, 4 bases remained unmatched. CDR3 length equals 16 residues. Germline CDR1 is SGHVS and CDR2 is FQNEAQ. The CDR3 loop reads CASSLVGTASTDTQYF. CDR3 bases: TGTGCCAGCAGCTTAGTAGGGACAGCCAGCACAGATACGCAGTATTTT. The full variable domain, its missing parts supplied by reference TRBV7-8 and TRBJ2-3, is GAGVSQSPRYKVAKRGQDVALRCDPISGHVSLFWYQQALGQGPEFLTYFQNEAQLDKSGLPSDRFFAERPEGSVSTLKIQRTQQEDSAVYLCASSLVGTASTDTQYFGPGTRLTVL.

The chain has TRBV9 and TRBJ2-5, with 10 bases lining up with TRBD2. This CDR3 contains 15 residues. Germline V CDR1 and CDR2: SGDLS, YYNGEE. With V trimmed by 4 bases and J by 3 bases, 6 bases remained unmatched. The CDR3 reads CASSWGLAGEETQYF. CDR3 nucleotide sequence: TGTGCCAGCAGCTGGGGGCTAGCGGGGGAAGAGACCCAGTACTTC. The whole variable domain, remainder taken from reference TRBV9 and TRBJ2-5, is DSGVTQTPKHLITATGQRVTLRCSPRSGDLSVYWYQQSLDQGLQFLIQYYNGEERAKGNILERFSAQQFPDLHSELNLSSLELGDSALYFCASSWGLAGEETQYFGPGTRLLVL.

The rearrangement uses TRBV27 and TRBJ2-5, with a possible D match to TRBD1 (6 bases). The CDR3 covers 13 residues. V was clipped by 7 bases and J by 4 bases, with 13 bases between them. Germline CDR1 reads MNHEY; CDR2 reads SMNVEV (reference sequence). The CDR3 loop is CASTWAGAETQYF. The CDR3 nucleotides are TGTGCCAGCACCTGGGCAGGGGCAGAGACCCAGTACTTC.

This clone was observed a single time. The chain combines TRBV6-1 with TRBJ1-2, with 7 bases fitting TRBD1. The CDR3 consists of 18 residues. Germline-derived CDR1 and CDR2 are MNHNS and SASEGT. The J segment lost 1 base and the V segment lost 4 bases, leaving 15 bases of the junction unmatched. CDR3 residues: CASSGNQPGQTSNYGYTF. DNA of the CDR3: TGTGCCAGCAGTGGGAACCAGCCGGGACAGACGAGTAACTATGGCTACACCTTC.